This record concerns one T cell receptor (beta chain) sequence. This specimen comes from a study of technical replicates of blood from a handful of donors. The CDR3 spans 17 residues. V lost 7 bases to trimming and J lost 7 bases; unmatched junction nucleotides: 12. Germline CDR1 is SGHTA and CDR2 is FQGNSA. Some clones are missing from TCRdb's copy, which holds only in-frame ones; the method was immunoSEQ multiplex PCR. The sample carries roughly 56,000 clones, about 95% recorded once. The chain combines TRBV7-2 with TRBJ2-2, with TRBD2 identical over 13 bases. Sequencing was carried out using PBMCs. The receptor was derived from a human donor in good health. Some clones in this sample may be carry-over from other donors' samples. The CDR3 here is CASMRTSGGRGIGELFF. CDR3 nucleotides: TGTGCCAGCATGCGGACTAGCGGGGGCCGGGGAATCGGGGAGCTGTTTTTT.